The clone carrying this T cell receptor beta chain was picked up one time. A much larger clone lies one base from this, so it may be a read error. The CDR3 is 13 amino acids. In germline, CDR1 is SNHLY, CDR2 FYNNEI. V lost 0 bases to trimming and J lost 0 bases, with 3 bases between them. Libraries of TCR beta came from iRepertoire HTBI primers plus Arm-PCR of CDR3 regions. Authors' data handling: Segment identification across samples yielded 62 TRBV and roughly 14 TRBJ segments. One entry per CDR3 protein, called by TCRdb with MiXCR from the multiplex PCR reads. TCRdb, not the authors, supplied the V and J calls. The table has about half a million distinct CDR3 sequences, about 20% seen once. The data are from a study of regulatory T cells in long-lasting Graves disease. Study background: Persistent Graves' disease meant over 5 years of antithyroid drugs with positive TSH receptor antibodies.

Documented time point: persistent/refractory GD, antithyroid drugs over 5 years with positive TRAb. The TCR library was made from RNA that had been extracted from PBMCs in TRIzol. In this cohort, patients came from an endocrinology department located in Xi'an, China. The chain employs TRBV2 and TRBJ2-7; the D is unclear. The starting material was peripheral blood mononuclear cells (PBMCs), obtained when the disease was refractory, from a patient treated with antithyroid drugs. This receptor was identified in a female donor with Graves disease. CDR3 nucleotides: TGTGCCAGCAGTGAAGCCAGCTCCTACGAGCAGTACTTC. It encodes CASSEASSYEQYF.